The 11 T cell receptor beta chains listed next were all sequenced from one sample in a study of cytomegalovirus exposure and HLA in healthy donors. The primer mix had 60 Vbeta and 13 Jbeta primers. The protocol was immunoSEQ multiplex PCR, while the TCRdb copy is restricted to in-frame clones and leaves out a portion. Its table records some 96,000 clones. The sequenced sample was PBMCs. These TCRs come from a young woman in good health and CMV-seronegative.

CDR3 protein: CASSAPRAGGTGELFF. The CDR3, as DNA: TGTGCCAGTAGTGCCCCCCGAGCAGGGGGCACCGGGGAGCTGTTTTTT. The chain carries TRBV19 and TRBJ2-2, with 7 nucleotides matching TRBD1. The V gene end was trimmed by 5 bases and the J gene end by 4 bases; junction bases not matched to a gene: 10. CDR3 length: 16 residues. Per the germline V gene, CDR1 is LNHDA and CDR2 is SQIVND (reference sequence).

With regard to this clone: Other DNA sequences in the same sample also yield this CDR3. The J gene is TRBJ1-4, the V gene TRBV6-1; D remains unclear. CDR3 length: 11 residues. Looked up from germline, CDR1 is MNHNS and CDR2 is SASEGT. Trimming took 7 bases from V and 6 from J, leaving 6 bases between them. CDR3 region: CASTPDEKLFF. CDR3 DNA: TGTGCCAGCACCCCGGATGAAAAACTGTTTTTT.

This chain connects TRBV2 to TRBJ1-1, with D maybe TRBD1 (5 bases). The germline gives CDR1 SNHLY, CDR2 FYNNEI. V was shortened by 10 bases and J by 6 bases, with 15 bases between the two germline ends. The CDR3 runs 12 residues. CDR3 DNA sequence: TGTGCCACTGGGGGGGGTAACCCTGAAGCTTTCTTT. It translates to CATGGGNPEAFF.

V is TRBV2 and J is TRBJ1-2; D unresolved. Germline V gene lookup returns CDR1 SNHLY and CDR2 FYNNEI. Trimming left V 4 bases short and J 5 bases short, with 14 bases between. This CDR3 has 14 amino acids. CDR3: CASSVGQTPYGYTF. CDR3 nucleotides: TGTGCCAGCAGTGTTGGTCAGACTCCTTATGGCTACACCTTC. Combining the CDR3 with reference TRBV2 and TRBJ1-2 gives the whole variable domain EPEVTQTPSHQVTQMGQEVILRCVPISNHLYFYWYRQILGQKVEFLVSFYNNEISEKSEIFDDQFSVERPDGSNFTLKIRSTKLEDSAMYFCASSVGQTPYGYTFGSGTRLTVV.

V gene TRBV14 combines with J gene TRBJ1-2; 8 bases align to TRBD1. J was trimmed by 3 bases and V by 8 bases; bases with no gene match: 5. CDR3 length: 13 residues. Germline values: CDR1 SGHDN, CDR2 FVKESK. In nucleotides, the CDR3 is TGTGCCAGCCAGAGACAGGGGTACTATGGCTACACCTTC. It specifies CASQRQGYYGYTF.

The CDR3 spells CASSEGGAAYGYTF. CDR3 DNA: TGTGCCAGCAGTGAAGGGGGGGCCGCCTATGGCTACACCTTC. The chain recombines TRBV25-1 with TRBJ1-2; D perhaps matches TRBD1 (6 bases). Trimming left V 2 bases short and J 4 bases short, with 11 bases between. CDR1 MGHDK and CDR2 SYGVNS come from the germline V gene. This CDR3 region has 14 residues.

This chain joins TRBV7-3 and TRBJ1-1; TRBD1 might be the D (5 bases). There are 17 residues in the CDR3. CDR1 is SGHTA, CDR2 FQGTGA, per germline. Trimming removed 1 base at V and 0 bases at J, with 15 bases between. DNA for the CDR3: TGTGCCAGCAGCTTAAGGGGGGGACGGTACATGAACACTGAAGCTTTCTTT. It codes for CASSLRGGRYMNTEAFF.

CDR3 sequence (DNA): TGTGCCAGCAGCGTAGTTCCGGGAGGAAGGGGCACAGATACGCAGTATTTT. Protein product: CASSVVPGGRGTDTQYF. The chain uses TRBV9 and TRBJ2-3; 7 bases agree with TRBD2. With V trimmed by 0 bases and J by 1 base, 8 bases remained unmatched. Germline V CDR1 and CDR2: SGDLS, YYNGEE. CDR3 size: 17 residues. Filled out from reference TRBV9 and TRBJ2-3, the complete variable domain reads DSGVTQTPKHLITATGQRVTLRCSPRSGDLSVYWYQQSLDQGLQFLIQYYNGEERAKGNILERFSAQQFPDLHSELNLSSLELGDSALYFCASSVVPGGRGTDTQYFGPGTRLTVL.

The gene calls are TRBV11-2 and TRBJ2-6; D gene uncertain. Trimming shortened V by 5 bases and J by 0 bases, and 5 bases separated the two germline ends. The germline V gene encodes CDR1 SGHAT and CDR2 FQNNGV. The CDR3 sequence is 14 residues long. CDR3 region: CASSLPSGANVLTF. CDR3 in DNA: TGTGCCAGCAGCCTTCCCTCTGGGGCCAACGTCCTGACTTTC.

The rearrangement links TRBV7-2 to TRBJ2-3, with D possibly being TRBD2 (5 bases). The CDR3 spans 18 residues. Germline V CDR1 and CDR2: SGHTA, FQGNSA. V lost 1 base and J lost 1, with 18 bases in between. The CDR3 reads CASSLESQPKGGTDTQYF. CDR3 coding DNA: TGTGCCAGCAGCTTAGAGTCACAGCCAAAGGGAGGCACAGATACGCAGTATTTT.

This chain connects TRBV9 to TRBJ1-2; D ambiguous. Trimming pared 4 bases from V and 4 bases from J, leaving 14 bases between. CDR3 size: 14 residues. Germline CDR1 reads SGDLS; CDR2 reads YYNGEE. Written as DNA, the CDR3 is TGTGCCAGCAGCTCCGGAGGGAGTGCCTATGGCTACACCTTC. It translates to CASSSGGSAYGYTF.